These 2 T cell receptor beta chains came from one sample sequenced in a study of blood T cells in healthy people across ages. A second PCR of 7 to 11 cycles used a sample-barcoded 5' primer and a J-beta primer mix. TCRdb reanalysed the 5' RACE reads using MiXCR and keeps one entry per CDR3 protein. The profile covers about 1.8 million distinct CDR3 sequences, with about 50% appearing a single time and over 2% taken by the ten largest. Sequencing was performed on blood. The source of these receptors is a woman aged 40 to 50 in good health.

This clonotype was observed a few times. V is TRBV29-1 and J is TRBJ1-2; 8 bases agree with TRBD1. The J segment lost 3 bases and the V segment lost 5 bases, leaving 5 bases of the junction unmatched. The CDR3 consists of 13 residues. Germline-derived CDR1 and CDR2 are SQVTM and ANQGSEA. The CDR3 sequence is CSVTGGWDYGYTF. The CDR3 DNA sequence: TGCAGCGTTACAGGGGGTTGGGACTATGGCTACACCTTC.

This clonotype occurred a few times. The rearrangement links TRBV5-6 to TRBJ1-2; maybe TRBD1 (5 bases). V lost 0 bases and J lost 4, with 10 bases in between. The CDR3 is 14 residues long. Germline CDR1 and CDR2: SGHDT and YYEEEE. The CDR3 here is CASSLGRGLYGYTF. The CDR3 DNA follows: TGTGCCAGCAGCTTGGGTAGGGGACTCTATGGCTACACCTTC.